This TCR beta chain stems from a study of a mutant IDH1 vaccine in newly diagnosed glioma. Germline V gene sequence: CDR1 SQVTM, CDR2 ANQGSEA. This CDR3 comprises 12 residues. Between the trimmed V and J ends, which lost 0 bases and 6 bases, there was a span of 6 bases. A word on this clone: Its target is unknown.

Using immunoSEQ multiplex PCR, the repertoire was profiled, and TCRdb retains in-frame clones only, with some absent. Of over 25,000 clones listed, roughly three quarters are singletons. As to time point: week 35, safety follow-up. It was 300 ug of mutant IDH1 20-mer peptide that made up each vaccine dose, given with topical imiquimod. The chain couples TRBV29-1 to TRBJ2-1; no reliable D call. This TCR was recovered from a woman in her 30s with glioma. Some clones in this sample may be carry-over from other donors' samples. The source material was PBMCs, sampled from a glioma patient whose treatment included an IDH1 peptide vaccine. The CDR3 region is CSVEDRVNEQFF. In nucleotides, the CDR3 is TGCAGCGTTGAAGATCGTGTCAATGAGCAGTTCTTC.